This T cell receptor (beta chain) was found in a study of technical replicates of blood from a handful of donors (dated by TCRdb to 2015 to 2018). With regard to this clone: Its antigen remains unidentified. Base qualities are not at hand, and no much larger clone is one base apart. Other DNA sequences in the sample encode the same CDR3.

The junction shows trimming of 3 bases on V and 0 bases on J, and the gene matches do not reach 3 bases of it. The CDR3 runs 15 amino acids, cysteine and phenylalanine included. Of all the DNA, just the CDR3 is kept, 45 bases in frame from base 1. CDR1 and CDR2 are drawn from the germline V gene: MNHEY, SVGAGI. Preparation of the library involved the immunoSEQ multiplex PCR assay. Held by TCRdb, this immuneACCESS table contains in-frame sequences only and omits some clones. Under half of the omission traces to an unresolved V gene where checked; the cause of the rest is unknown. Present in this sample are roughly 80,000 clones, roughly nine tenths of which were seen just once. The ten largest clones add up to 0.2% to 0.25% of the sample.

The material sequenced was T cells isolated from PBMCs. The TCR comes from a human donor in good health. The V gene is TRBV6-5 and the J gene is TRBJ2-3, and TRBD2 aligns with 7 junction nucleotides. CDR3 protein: CASSYRGLSTDTQYF. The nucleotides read TGTGCCAGCAGTTATAGGGGACTAAGCACAGATACGCAGTATTTT.